A single sample is the source of the 8 T cell receptor beta chains below, sequenced in a study of cytomegalovirus exposure and HLA in healthy donors. 60 Vbeta and 13 Jbeta primers were used in PCR. Sequencing used immunoSEQ multiplex PCR; TCRdb keeps in-frame clones, though not all of them. This repertoire shows 90,000 or so clones, around 74% found once; its top ten account for around 10%. Material for sequencing was PBMCs. The receptors originated from a young man in good health and CMV-seropositive.

This clone was seen a handful of times. The gene calls are TRBV5-1 and TRBJ1-6; D unresolved. The CDR3 runs to 17 residues. CDR1 is SGHRS, CDR2 YFSETQ, per germline. V was trimmed by 4 bases and J by 0 bases, leaving 14 bases between them. The CDR3 bases are TGCGCCAGCAGCCAAAACCATGGGAGCTCCTATAATTCACCCCTCCACTTT. It translates to CASSQNHGSSYNSPLHF. Full variable domain (rest looked up from reference TRBV5-1 and TRBJ1-6): KAGVTQTPRYLIKTRGQQVTLSCSPISGHRSVSWYQQTPGQGLQFLFEYFSETQRNKGNFPGRFSGRQFSNSRSEMNVSTLELGDSALYLCASSQNHGSSYNSPLHFGNGTRLTVT.

The CDR3 DNA reads TGTGCCAGCACCATCGACAGGGTCAGCCAGCCCCAGCATTTT. Translating gives CASTIDRVSQPQHF. The chain has TRBV28 and TRBJ1-5; 7 bases map to TRBD1. CDR3 length: 14 amino acids. Germline V CDR1 and CDR2: MDHEN, SYDVKM. After removal of 7 bases from V and 7 bases from J, the junction contained 10 bases not matched to a gene. The full variable domain, with the rest looked up from reference TRBV28 and TRBJ1-5, is DVKVTQSSRYLVKRTGEKVFLECVQDMDHENMFWYRQDPGLGLRLIYFSYDVKMKEKGDIPEGYSVSREKKERFSLILESASTNQTSMYLCASTIDRVSQPQHFGDGTRLSIL.

The chain recombines TRBV19 with TRBJ2-3; a weak D match, TRBD2 (5 bases). The CDR3 length is 14 residues. CDR1 LNHDA and CDR2 SQIVND come from the germline V gene (reference sequence). The V gene lost 0 bases and the J gene lost 11 bases, with 15 bases spanning the gap. The CDR3 DNA follows: TGTGCCAGTAGTATAGATCTTAGGCTGGGAGAGCAGTATTTT. This translates into CASSIDLRLGEQYF.

This clone was seen once. The chain carries TRBV7-3 and TRBJ2-3; a weak D match, TRBD2 (6 bases). CDR3 size: 17 residues. The V end was cut by 5 bases, the J end by 1 base, with 19 bases between. Germline V gene lookup returns CDR1 SGHTA and CDR2 FQGTGA. The CDR3 bases are TGTGCCAGCAGCCCGATAGGTGGGCGGGGCGGCACAGATACGCAGTATTTT. This translates into CASSPIGGRGGTDTQYF.

The chain carries TRBV7-9 and TRBJ1-4, with TRBD1 matching 8 bases. The CDR3 sequence is 17 residues long. The junction had 12 bases not matched to a gene; V was cut back by 1 base and J by 8 bases. The germline CDR1 and CDR2 sequences are SEHNR and FQNEAQ (reference sequence). CDR3 nucleotides: TGTGCCAGCAGCTTAGATGTGGGGACAGGTCAAGGAGAAAAACTGTTTTTT. It specifies CASSLDVGTGQGEKLFF. The full variable domain, in which reference TRBV7-9 and TRBJ1-4 provide the parts outside the CDR3, is DTGVSQNPRHKITKRGQNVTFRCDPISEHNRLYWYRQTLGQGPEFLTYFQNEAQLEKSRLLSDRFSAERPKGSFSTLEIQRTEQGDSAMYLCASSLDVGTGQGEKLFFGSGTQLSVL.

A few counts support this clone. The chain has TRBV11-1 and TRBJ2-6, with 7 bases identical to TRBD1. V shed 8 bases, J shed 2 bases, and the junction held 0 bases outside the gene matches. This CDR3 is 13 amino acids long. The germline V gene encodes CDR1 SGHAT and CDR2 FQDESV (reference sequence). The CDR3: CASGTAGANVLTF. The CDR3 DNA reads TGTGCCAGCGGGACAGCTGGGGCCAACGTCCTGACTTTC. Full variable domain (rest looked up from reference TRBV11-1 and TRBJ2-6): EAEVAQSPRYKITEKSQAVAFWCDPISGHATLYWYRQILGQGPELLVQFQDESVVDDSQLPKDRFSAERLKGVDSTLKIQPAELGDSAMYLCASGTAGANVLTFGAGSRLTVL.

This clone was counted a few times. The chain has TRBV5-1 and TRBJ2-7, with 9 nucleotides matching TRBD2. V gave up 0 bases and J gave up 3 bases; unmatched junction bases: 4. Germline-derived CDR1 and CDR2 are SGHRS and YFSETQ. The CDR3 is 15 residues long. In DNA, the CDR3 is TGCGCCAGCAGCTTGGGACTAGCGGACATCTACGAGCAGTACTTC. It codes for CASSLGLADIYEQYF.

This clone was seen once. CDR3 sequence: CASHGLSYEQYF. CDR3 bases: TGTGCCAGCCACGGACTCTCCTACGAGCAGTACTTC. The J gene is TRBJ2-5, the V gene TRBV28; the D gene is possibly TRBD2 (5 bases). The J call is doubtful: the DNA matches TRBJ2-7 better. In germline, CDR1 is MDHEN, CDR2 SYDVKM. The CDR3 covers 12 residues.